This is a list of T cell receptor beta chains from one sample in a study of T cell responses to AZD1222 COVID-19 vaccine. The assay was immunoSEQ multiplex PCR, and TCRdb's table has in-frame clones only and misses some. The sample holds about 130,000 clones, roughly 86% seen once. The sample here was peripheral blood, taken 28 days after the second AZD1222 dose. Receptor source: an adult who received the AZD1222 COVID-19 vaccine. Each CDR3 is given with its conserved first and last residue. D genes are given only for firm matches. Part of the rows lack a size; the others show once, few, many or a class for expanded clones.

>.|TRBJ1-1|.|TRBV6-5
CASSYDSQEAFF
TGTGCCAGCAGTTACGACAGTCAAGAAGCTTTCTTT
>.|TRBJ1-4|.|TRBV11-3
CASSLTTRGEKLFF
TGTGCCAGCAGCTTGACAACTCGGGGTGAAAAACTGTTTTTT
>.|TRBJ2-2|.|TRBV10-2
CASVGSGRIGELFF
TGCGCCAGCGTGGGCTCAGGGCGGATCGGGGAGCTGTTTTTT
>.|TRBJ2-5|.|TRBV11-2
CASSPQGRETQYF
TGTGCCAGCAGCCCCCAGGGAAGAGAGACCCAGTACTTC
>.|TRBJ1-2|.|TRBV3-1/TRBV3-2
CASSQGSSNYGYTF
TGTGCCAGCAGCCAAGGCAGCTCTAACTATGGCTACACCTTC
>.|TRBJ2-1|TRBD1|TRBV7-9
CASSLGRGGTYNEQFF
TGTGCCAGCAGCTTAGGGAGAGGGGGCACCTACAATGAGCAGTTCTTC
>.|TRBJ1-2|.|TRBV12-3/TRBV12-4
CASSFVQGGGYTF
TGTGCCAGCAGTTTCGTACAGGGTGGTGGCTACACCTTC
>.|TRBJ1-2|TRBD1|TRBV18
CASSPPGQTGYTF
TGTGCCAGCTCACCCCCGGGACAGACTGGCTACACCTTC
>.|TRBJ2-1|.|TRBV5-1
CASSLAASTGNEQFF
TGCGCCAGCAGCTTGGCGGCTAGTACGGGCAATGAGCAGTTCTTC
>.|TRBJ2-7|TRBD2|TRBV18
CASSPLEFGRAYHEQYF
TGTGCCAGCTCACCATTGGAGTTCGGGAGGGCCTACCACGAGCAGTACTTC
>.|TRBJ1-6|.|TRBV7-2
CASSGHNDYSYNSPLHF
TGTGCCAGCAGCGGGCACAATGATTACTCCTATAATTCACCCCTCCACTTT
>.|TRBJ1-1|.|TRBV9
CASSVGDRNTEAFF
TGTGCCAGCAGCGTAGGGGACCGAAACACTGAAGCTTTCTTT
>.|TRBJ2-1|.|TRBV5-1
CASSLEGRERGEQFF
TGCGCCAGCAGCTTGGAGGGTAGGGAGAGGGGTGAGCAGTTCTTC
>.|TRBJ1-6|.|TRBV7-9
CASSLSNYNSPLHF
TGTGCCAGCAGCTTATCCAATTATAATTCACCCCTCCACTTT
>.|TRBJ1-2|.|TRBV24-1
CATSDEGAGYTF
TGTGCCACCAGTGATGAAGGGGCTGGCTACACCTTC
>.|TRBJ1-6|TRBD1|TRBV11-3
CASRGQGQSPLHF
TGTGCCAGCAGGGGACAGGGACAGTCACCCCTCCACTTT
>once|TRBJ2-1|TRBD1|TRBV4-3
CASSQDPGTGTGEQFF
TGCGCCAGCAGCCAAGATCCGGGGACAGGTACGGGTGAGCAGTTCTTC
>.|TRBJ1-1|TRBD1|TRBV6-5
CASTTDRWGTEAFF
TGTGCCAGCACCACGGACAGGTGGGGCACTGAAGCTTTCTTT